Below are 23 T cell receptor beta chains sequenced from a single sample in a study of shared clonotypes between healthy human individuals (TCRdb year 2020). The library was generated by the immunoSEQ multiplex PCR assay. The table was pulled from immuneACCESS by TCRdb, which kept in-frame rearrangements only. Such tables lose some clones; where checked, under half of the loss comes from unresolved V genes, and the rest has no known cause. The sample table contains some 2,000,000 clones; only one count was recorded for about 94% of them. Approximately 0.13% of the sample belongs to the ten largest clones. Sequencing used naive CD4+ T cells sorted from blood. The cell subset or site label corresponds to: CD45RA+ positively selected. The origin of the receptors is a man between 18 and 35 years old in good health.

The chain is built from TRBV29-1 and TRBJ1-4; D is uncertain. Trimming pared 5 bases from V and 0 bases from J, leaving 10 bases between. The length of the CDR3 is 14 residues. CDR1 is SQVTM and CDR2 is ANQGSEA in the germline V gene. CDR3: CSVPYGTTNEKLFF. The CDR3 nucleotides are TGCAGCGTTCCATATGGGACAACTAATGAAAAACTGTTTTTT.

The chain joins TRBV6-5 to TRBJ2-4; TRBD1 matches at 9 bases. Trimming removed 4 bases from V and 8 bases from J; junction bases left unmatched: 9. The length of the CDR3 is 15 residues. Looked up from germline, CDR1 is MNHEY and CDR2 is SVGAGI. DNA of the CDR3: TGTGCCAGCAGTTCCGGACAGGGGCTTACGGACATTCAGTACTTC. It specifies CASSSGQGLTDIQYF.

The J gene is TRBJ2-1, the V gene TRBV7-2; 10 nucleotides align to TRBD2. The CDR3 is made up of 16 amino acids. With 6 bases clipped from V and 3 bases from J, the junction kept 8 bases outside the gene matches. CDR1 is SGHTA and CDR2 is FQGNSA in the germline V gene. CDR3 DNA sequence: TGTGCCAGCAGAGATACCGGGACTAGCGTCTACAATGAGCAGTTCTTC. Translation gives CASRDTGTSVYNEQFF.

This rearrangement joins TRBV7-2 to TRBJ1-2; no firm D call. Trimming took 1 base from V and 13 from J, leaving 16 bases between them. This CDR3 comprises 13 residues. Germline V gene data show CDR1 as SGHTA and CDR2 as FQGNSA. This chain's CDR3 is CASSLESGDKSTF. The CDR3 nucleotides read TGTGCCAGCAGCTTAGAAAGTGGTGACAAATCCACCTTC.

This clone was detected only once. V usage is TRBV9 and J usage is TRBJ2-5, with TRBD2 as a possible D gene (6 bases). V lost 0 bases and J lost 4, with 13 bases in between. The CDR3 runs 15 residues. Germline CDR1 and CDR2: SGDLS and YYNGEE. The DNA for the CDR3 is TGTGCCAGCAGCGTAGGGGATCTAGCGTTAGAGACCCAGTACTTC. Residues: CASSVGDLALETQYF. The variable domain in full, completed from reference TRBV9 and TRBJ2-5, reads DSGVTQTPKHLITATGQRVTLRCSPRSGDLSVYWYQQSLDQGLQFLIQYYNGEERAKGNILERFSAQQFPDLHSELNLSSLELGDSALYFCASSVGDLALETQYFGPGTRLLVL.

V usage is TRBV6-5 and J usage is TRBJ1-6; no clear D gene. The V gene's germline CDR1 is MNHEY and CDR2 SVGAGI. Deletions cut 6 bases from V and 6 bases from J, with 12 bases between. The CDR3 has 14 amino acids. The CDR3 DNA is TGTGCCAGCAGGGCAGGTTACAGTAATTCACCCCTCCACTTT. Its protein is CASRAGYSNSPLHF.

A word on this clone: The sample holds other DNA sequences that translate to the same CDR3. The chain is built from TRBV6-5 and TRBJ2-7, with TRBD2 matching over 11 bases. Germline CDR1 is MNHEY and CDR2 is SVGAGI. The ends lost 5 bases at V and 4 bases at J; junction bases unmatched: 1. CDR3 length: 13 residues. CDR3 loop: CASSRTSGYEQYF. CDR3 DNA: TGTGCCAGCAGTCGGACTAGCGGGTACGAGCAGTACTTC.

This clone showed up just once. The V gene is TRBV7-2, the J gene TRBJ2-1; 9 positions agree with TRBD1. Germline lookup yields CDR1 SGHTA and CDR2 FQGNSA. Trimming cost V 1 base and J 5 bases; bases outside gene matches: 6. The CDR3 has 16 amino acids. CDR3 sequence (DNA): TGTGCCAGCAGCTTAGTCGGGACAGGGAGCCACAATGAGCAGTTCTTC. Protein sequence: CASSLVGTGSHNEQFF.

The sample holds one count of this clone. The chain uses TRBV6-5 and TRBJ2-3, with D maybe TRBD2 (6 bases). V was shortened by 5 bases and J by 6 bases, with 12 bases between the two germline ends. The CDR3 sequence is 13 residues long. Germline V lookup: CDR1 MNHEY, CDR2 SVGAGI. The CDR3 sequence: CASSRDFADTQYF. In DNA, the CDR3 is TGTGCCAGCAGTCGGGACTTCGCGGATACGCAGTATTTT.

The gene calls are TRBV10-3 and TRBJ1-5; no reliable D call. V was cut by 3 bases and J by 2 bases, with 8 bases left in between. The CDR3 runs 14 residues. Germline CDR1 is ENHRY and CDR2 is SYGVKD. Here the CDR3 DNA reads TGTGCCATCAGTGACTGGGCACGCAATCAGCCCCAGCATTTT. Translating it yields CAISDWARNQPQHF.

The V call is TRBV11-2, the J call TRBJ1-1; D uncertain. V lost 2 bases to trimming and J lost 0 bases, with 10 bases between them. Germline-derived CDR1 and CDR2 are SGHAT and FQNNGV. This CDR3 comprises 15 residues. CDR3 DNA: TGTGCCAGCAGCTTAAATGGGCGGTTGAACACTGAAGCTTTCTTT. Protein product: CASSLNGRLNTEAFF.

The chain carries TRBV4-3 and TRBJ2-3; the D gene is possibly TRBD2 (6 bases). The V gene lost 4 bases and the J gene lost 4 bases, with 18 bases spanning the gap. CDR3 length equals 16 residues. Germline CDR1 reads LGHNA; CDR2 reads YSLEER. The CDR3 loop reads CASSRISPGVADTQYF. The CDR3 coding sequence is TGCGCCAGCAGCCGCATATCCCCGGGAGTGGCAGATACGCAGTATTTT.

The rearrangement joins TRBV5-1 to TRBJ2-2, with TRBD2 identical over 7 bases. From germline, CDR1 is SGHRS and CDR2 YFSETQ. V gave up 7 bases and J gave up 4 bases; unmatched junction bases: 7. The CDR3 totals 14 residues. CDR3 bases: TGCGCCAGCGGGAGGGCCGGGGGCACCGGGGAGCTGTTTTTT. This sequence encodes CASGRAGGTGELFF.

The V and J genes are TRBV7-3 and TRBJ2-1; D unclear. The CDR3 sequence is 13 residues long. V lost 4 bases, J lost 5 bases, and 9 bases lay in between. The germline V gene encodes CDR1 SGHTA and CDR2 FQGTGA. CDR3 coding DNA: TGTGCCAGCAGCTCCAACTCTAACAATGAGCAGTTCTTC. The encoded protein is CASSSNSNNEQFF. The full variable domain, its missing parts supplied by reference TRBV7-3 and TRBJ2-1, is GAGVSQTPSNKVTEKGKYVELRCDPISGHTALYWYRQSLGQGPEFLIYFQGTGAADDSGLPNDRFFAVRPEGSVSTLKIQRTERGDSAVYLCASSSNSNNEQFFGPGTRLTVL.

This chain joins TRBV5-1 and TRBJ2-7; no definite D call. The germline V and J ends were trimmed by 4 bases and 6 bases, with 14 bases remaining between them. CDR1 SGHRS and CDR2 YFSETQ come from the germline V gene. This CDR3 spans 13 amino acids. CDR3 sequence reads: CASSTDLQSEQYF. The DNA for the CDR3 is TGCGCCAGCAGCACCGACCTACAATCCGAGCAGTACTTC.

V and J are TRBV15 and TRBJ1-4; perhaps TRBD1 as D (5 bases). Germline V CDR1 and CDR2: LNHNV, YYDKDF (reference sequence). CDR3 length: 15 amino acids. V was clipped by 0 bases and J by 4 bases, with 9 bases between them. The CDR3 loop reads CATSRDQGLNEKLFF. The DNA of the CDR3 is TGTGCCACCAGCAGAGATCAGGGCCTTAATGAAAAACTGTTTTTT.

This clone was seen a single time. The gene calls are TRBV7-2 and TRBJ1-1; 7 bases align to TRBD1. The CDR3 length is 14 residues. Trimming at V came to 3 bases and at J to 4 bases, leaving 5 bases not matched to a gene. Germline CDR1 reads SGHTA; CDR2 reads FQGNSA. CDR3 in DNA: TGTGCCAGCAGCTTTTACAGGGGCCGCACTGAAGCTTTCTTT. Translation gives CASSFYRGRTEAFF.

The chain links TRBV28 to TRBJ2-7, with 7 nucleotides matching TRBD1. The V segment lost 3 bases and the J segment 3 bases; nucleotides outside the gene matches: 5. Germline-derived CDR1 and CDR2 are MDHEN and SYDVKM. There are 14 residues in the CDR3. Written as DNA, the CDR3 is TGTGCCAGCAGTTTTGTGGGACAGAGCTACGAGCAGTACTTC. Amino acid sequence: CASSFVGQSYEQYF.

In DNA, the CDR3 is TGTGCCAGTAGAGGGCGGGGGCCTGGTGAGACCCAGTACTTC. Its translation: CASRGRGPGETQYF. The rearrangement links TRBV28 to TRBJ2-5, with a weak D call TRBD2 (7 bases). This CDR3 has 14 amino acids. Germline V CDR1 and CDR2: MDHEN, SYDVKM. V was clipped by 9 bases and J by 5 bases, with 19 bases between them.

This sequence joins TRBV19 and TRBJ1-6; the D gene is possibly TRBD1 (5 bases). Trimming removed 10 bases from V and 8 bases from J, with 15 bases in between. The germline V gene encodes CDR1 LNHDA and CDR2 SQIVND (reference sequence). This CDR3 region has 13 residues. The CDR3 DNA reads TGTGCCACCGCCCTGGGGGGAGATTCACCCCTCCACTTT. It is translated as CATALGGDSPLHF.

V gene TRBV5-1 combines with J gene TRBJ2-2, with 9 bases identical to TRBD1. This CDR3 has 16 residues. Germline lookup yields CDR1 SGHRS and CDR2 YFSETQ. Unmatched junction bases numbered 9, after V lost 2 bases and J lost 7 bases. The CDR3: CASSFPGQGSVGELFF. CDR3 in DNA: TGCGCCAGCAGCTTCCCGGGACAGGGTTCCGTCGGGGAGCTGTTTTTT.

In this sample, this clone turned up once. V and J are TRBV2 and TRBJ1-6, with TRBD1 as a possible D gene (5 bases). CDR3 size: 14 residues. Germline assignment: CDR1 SNHLY and CDR2 FYNNEI. V dropped 8 bases and J dropped 6 bases, with 14 bases sitting between them. The CDR3 DNA follows: TGTGCCAGCTTCCGGGGACCGACTAATTCACCCCTCCACTTT. Encoded protein: CASFRGPTNSPLHF.

The rearrangement joins TRBV2 to TRBJ2-7, with a weak D call TRBD1 (5 bases). Trimming took 5 bases from V and 0 from J, leaving 14 bases between them. Germline CDR1 SNHLY, CDR2 FYNNEI. This CDR3 region has 15 residues. CDR3 coding DNA: TGTGCCAGCAGTCCGGATGGGGCTCTCTCCTACGAGCAGTACTTC. Its translation is CASSPDGALSYEQYF.